One sample yielded the 9 T cell receptor beta chains listed below, sequenced in a study of blood T cell repertoires in COVID-19. Some clones are missing from TCRdb's copy, which holds only in-frame ones; the method was immunoSEQ multiplex PCR. The sample consists of approximately 230,000 clones, nearly 90% of them appearing once. The sequenced sample consisted of peripheral blood. All receptors come from a woman aged 40 to 55 who had recovered from COVID-19.

This rearrangement joins TRBV7-2 to TRBJ2-7, with 9 bases aligning to TRBD1. The CDR3 totals 15 residues. Germline loops: CDR1 SGHTA, CDR2 FQGNSA. With 1 base clipped from V and 13 bases from J, the junction kept 14 bases outside the gene matches. The CDR3 DNA reads as TGTGCCAGCAGCTTAGAGTCACAGGGGGCGGCCGTTTTCTACTTC. Its translation is CASSLESQGAAVFYF.

The chain couples TRBV6-1 to TRBJ1-3, with D possibly being TRBD1 (5 bases). The CDR3 totals 15 residues. Per the germline V gene, CDR1 is MNHNS and CDR2 is SASEGT. The ends were cut back, 2 bases at V and 8 bases at J, with 16 bases in the middle. CDR3 sequence reads: CASSESSYKGYTIYF. For the CDR3, the DNA is TGTGCCAGCAGTGAATCTTCCTACAAGGGGTACACCATATATTTT.

The chain carries TRBV20-1 and TRBJ1-6, with D possibly matching TRBD1 (5 bases). V shed 3 bases and J shed 9 bases, with 12 bases lying between them. CDR3 size: 13 residues. CDR1 and CDR2 (germline): DFQATT, SNEGSKA (reference sequence). The chain's CDR3 is CSASIGDGSPLHF. The CDR3 DNA reads TGCAGTGCTAGTATAGGGGATGGTTCACCCCTCCACTTT.

The chain is built from TRBV19 and TRBJ2-1; 8 bases are shared with TRBD2. Trimming removed 5 bases from V and 6 bases from J; junction bases left unmatched: 6. The length of the CDR3 is 14 residues. Germline V gene sequence: CDR1 LNHDA, CDR2 SQIVND (reference sequence). The CDR3 reads CASSRAGGLNEQFF. CDR3 sequence (DNA): TGTGCCAGTAGTCGGGCGGGGGGCCTCAATGAGCAGTTCTTC. Full variable domain (missing parts from reference TRBV19 and TRBJ2-1): DGGITQSPKYLFRKEGQNVTLSCEQNLNHDAMYWYRQDPGQGLRLIYYSQIVNDFQKGDIAEGYSVSREKKESFPLTVTSAQKNPTAFYLCASSRAGGLNEQFFGPGTRLTVL.

As for this clone: At one of its ends the junction is not consistent with the germline gene, which may arise from a read error. This chain links TRBV6-2 or TRBV6-3 with TRBJ2-3; D might be TRBD1 (5 bases). Germline-derived CDR1 and CDR2 are MNHEY and SVGEGT. The CDR3 extends over 13 amino acids. Here the CDR3 reads CASSYWGTDMQYF. The DNA of the CDR3 is TGTGCCAGCAGTTATTGGGGCACAGATATGCAGTATTTT.

This sequence joins TRBV6-5 and TRBJ2-5; 7 positions agree with TRBD1. V lost 5 bases and J lost 4; bases outside the gene matches: 4. Per germline, CDR1 MNHEY and CDR2 SVGAGI. This CDR3 is built from 13 residues. DNA of the CDR3: TGTGCCAGCAGTCCCGACAGGGTAGAGACCCAGTACTTC. It is translated as CASSPDRVETQYF.

This sequence joins TRBV7-2 and TRBJ2-7; 7 bases fit TRBD1. Germline lookup yields CDR1 SGHTA and CDR2 FQGNSA. This CDR3 spans 14 amino acids. Trimming cost V 1 base and J 1 base; bases outside gene matches: 1. DNA of the CDR3: TGTGCCAGCAGCTTAGGGACAGGTTCCTACGAGCAGTACTTC. Protein sequence: CASSLGTGSYEQYF.

The V call is TRBV11-2, the J call TRBJ1-2; 8 positions match TRBD1. Germline CDR1 SGHAT, CDR2 FQNNGV. Trimming took 1 base from V and 0 from J; bases not matched to a gene: 1. This CDR3 region has 15 residues. The CDR3 nucleotides read TGTGCCAGCAGCTTAGGGACAGGGCCTAACTATGGCTACACCTTC. Its protein is CASSLGTGPNYGYTF.

The CDR3 nucleotides read TGTGCCAGTAGGCTTAGGAGGGGCACAGATACGCAGTATTTT. Encoded protein: CASRLRRGTDTQYF. The chain couples TRBV27 to TRBJ2-3, with D possibly TRBD2 on 6 matching bases. This CDR3 contains 14 residues. CDR1 and CDR2 from the germline V gene are MNHEY and SMNVEV (reference sequence). Trimming left V 9 bases short and J 1 base short, with 14 bases between.